This T cell receptor (beta chain) was sequenced in a study of blood T cell repertoires in COVID-19. Study-wide background: Sites in the United States, Italy and Spain provided acute and convalescent COVID-19 samples. Nucleic acid was either cDNA or gDNA, and it came from T cells, B-cell-depleted T cells, or PBMCs.

Authors' processing steps: Using reference gene primer amplification, nucleated cell counts were estimated. Sequenced by immunoSEQ multiplex PCR; TCRdb stores in-frame clones only, minus some. The V and J calls and clone size come from that table; D and trimming were worked out from the DNA. The table records 150,000 to 200,000 clones, 85% to 90% of them present only once. Germline trimming cut 1 base from V and 1 base from J; bases unmatched to any gene: 3. Germline V gives CDR1 LNHDA, CDR2 SQIVND (reference sequence). The CDR3 is 15 amino acids. The origin of this receptor is a woman under 30 who had recovered from COVID-19. The material sequenced was peripheral blood. The rearrangement joins TRBV19 to TRBJ2-5; 7 positions agree with TRBD1. The CDR3 bases are TGTGCCAGTAGTATAGGGGGGACAGCCCAAGAGACCCAGTACTTC. Translation gives CASSIGGTAQETQYF. Full variable domain (outside the CDR3, taken from reference TRBV19 and TRBJ2-5): DGGITQSPKYLFRKEGQNVTLSCEQNLNHDAMYWYRQDPGQGLRLIYYSQIVNDFQKGDIAEGYSVSREKKESFPLTVTSAQKNPTAFYLCASSIGGTAQETQYFGPGTRLLVL.